This T cell receptor beta chain appears in the sequencing data of a study of T cell responses to AZD1222 COVID-19 vaccine. Study-wide points: Spike-specific TCR breadth and depth went up after people got two AZD1222 doses. Baseline seropositivity occurred in only a handful of AZD1222 recipients.

The CDR3 sequence is 14 residues long. The V end lost 8 bases, the J end lost 0 bases, and 10 bases lay between the germline ends. Germline loops: CDR1 MNHEY, CDR2 SVGAGI. Concerning this clone itself: The antigen remains undetermined.

TCRdb's table, derived via immunoSEQ multiplex PCR, lists solely in-frame clones and lacks some. Of 150,000 or so clones listed, 91% are singletons. This TCR came from an adult who received the AZD1222 COVID-19 vaccine. The rearrangement uses TRBV6-5 and TRBJ2-2; D is unresolved. Sequenced material: peripheral blood, taken 28 days after the second AZD1222 dose. In nucleotides, the CDR3 is TGTGCCAGCTCCCAGAGTACGAACACCGGGGAGCTGTTTTTT. The encoded protein is CASSQSTNTGELFF.